Detailed here is one T cell receptor (beta chain). What antigen it recognizes has not been identified. No qualities accompany the bases; no much larger clone lies one base away. Healthy HIV-negative adults with no recently reported acute infections or vaccinations were included as donors. Every donor was a Caucasian adult living in Nashville, Tennessee, USA. CD8 memory samples were composed of magnetically selected CD45RO+ cells combined with CCR7-negative CD45RA+ effector memory (TemRA) cells. Blood was obtained by leukapheresis, after which PBMCs were separated by Ficoll-Histopaque density gradient centrifugation and cryopreserved in liquid nitrogen vapor phase. Analytical flow cytometry was used to check the purity and quantity of each magnetically sorted T cell population. Genomic DNA was isolated from each sorted fraction and quantified by UV absorbance on a Nanodrop 2000c. The data derive from a study of shared clonotypes between healthy human individuals (dated by TCRdb to between 2020 and 2021). Concerning the study at large: The cohort included three men and a couple of women between 18 and 49 years of age. Per donor, three plates each were used for CD4 naive and CD4 memory, two for CD8 naive, and one for CD8 memory. Libraries were prepared and TCR repertoires were sequenced by different laboratories using diverse techniques, in order to increase sequencing depth and limit assay-specific biases. To estimate repertoire size and how much clonotypes are shared between individuals, the study performed deep sequencing of blood TCR repertoires from a handful of healthy adults. Between about 0.94 and 8.9 billion PBMCs per donor were obtained by leukapheresis. Overall study results and their limits: Incomplete sequencing was indicated by rarefaction of sorted-subset datasets, despite the large sequencing depth. Only blood was sampled, and tissue TCR repertoires likely differ from those in blood. Higher generation probabilities were observed for clonotypes shared by all four sorted-subset donors than for non-shared clonotypes. Larger estimated clonotype richness was generally found for naive subsets than for memory subsets. About 5% of naive CD4, 3.5% of naive CD8, about 2.4% of memory CD4, and approximately 0.39% of memory CD8 clonotypes were shared across a few donors. The small number of donors limited the genetic and exposure-history diversity represented. Pairwise subsampling indicated that sequencing depth was expected to affect the degree of clonotype sharing among donors.

Using the deep immunoSEQ assay, TCR CDR3 regions were amplified from genomic DNA by multiplex PCR. Genomic DNA extracted from each cell subset was distributed evenly over all wells of several immunoSEQ 96-well plates, and each plate served as one replicate. For sorted subsets, each replicate PCR was loaded with around 200 ng genomic DNA, equivalent to 32,000 or so T cell genomes. The purified libraries were quantified using a Qubit 3.0 fluorometer, sized with a Bioanalyzer 2100, and then quantified again using the KAPA Library Quantification kit. A separate single-read 150-cycle Illumina NextSeq 550 flow cell was used to sequence each immunoSEQ 96-well plate. The paper's processing steps were these. Because the immunoSEQ output included only junctional sequences and no quality scores, the filtering could not be the same as the filtering used for full-length reads. To assign V/J genes and CDR3, sequences were annotated against IMGT germline references using PyIR, a Python wrapper for IgBLAST v1.9. Reads were filtered out if the reads had weak V/J assignments (E-value above 1e-6), no CDR3, stop codons, out-of-frame junctions, or ambiguous translated residues. V3J clonotypes were defined by identical inferred V gene, J gene, and CDR3 amino acid sequence. To compute the percentage overlap between repertoires, the number of shared unique clonotypes was divided by the size of the smaller repertoire. Richness of each repertoire was evaluated using RTK rarefaction, the Chao1 estimator, and Recon v2.1 estimates of unobserved clonotypes. OLGA was used to compute generation probabilities for all TCRbeta clonotypes that the gDNA method yielded from several donors. TCRdb provides this immuneACCESS table in a form limited to in-frame rearrangements. Some clones are lacking; in checked studies, under half of them reflect an unresolved V gene, and why the rest are absent is not known. Clone size and the V and J calls come from that table; the DNA yielded D and trimming. This sample is represented by approximately 320,000 clones; roughly 87% of them were singletons. The ten largest clones represent around 15% of the sample.

The germline V gene (reference sequence) provides CDR1 PRHDT and CDR2 FYEKMQ. V gives up 4 bases and J gives up 5 bases, and the segment between their germline ends measures 8 bases. From the cysteine through the phenylalanine, the CDR3 covers 12 amino acids. Only the CDR3 DNA is retained, 36 bases long and in frame from the first base. The sequence is built from TRBV13 and TRBJ2-5; no D gene can be assigned with confidence. Material: memory CD8+ T cells sorted from blood. The meaning of the sample's cell subset or site label: CD45RO+ cells pooled with CCR7-negative TemRA cells. This clonotype was obtained from a man younger than 35 in good health. The DNA is TGTGCCAGCAGCTCCCTCGCCGAGACCCAGTACTTC. The encoded protein is CASSSLAETQYF.